This TCR beta chain emerged from a study of T-cell reconstitution after alpha-beta-depleted transplantation in children. The CDR3 spans 15 residues. The V and J ends lost 4 bases and 5 bases, in that order; junction bases with no gene match: 9. Using unique molecular identifiers, the investigators prepared the TCRbeta library. TCRdb called the PCR reads again in MiXCR, with one record for every CDR3 protein. Of some 290,000 distinct CDR3 sequences in the sample, almost 10% were seen once. This TCR derives from a human donor who donated a stem cell graft to a child with SCID. The chain recombines TRBV12-3 or TRBV12-4 with TRBJ2-3; 7 bases line up with TRBD1. The material sequenced was PBMCs from the stem cell graft donor, taken from the stem cell graft. This chain's CDR3 is CASSWRQGAKDTQYF. Written as DNA, the CDR3 is TGTGCCAGCAGTTGGAGACAGGGAGCAAAAGATACGCAGTATTTT.